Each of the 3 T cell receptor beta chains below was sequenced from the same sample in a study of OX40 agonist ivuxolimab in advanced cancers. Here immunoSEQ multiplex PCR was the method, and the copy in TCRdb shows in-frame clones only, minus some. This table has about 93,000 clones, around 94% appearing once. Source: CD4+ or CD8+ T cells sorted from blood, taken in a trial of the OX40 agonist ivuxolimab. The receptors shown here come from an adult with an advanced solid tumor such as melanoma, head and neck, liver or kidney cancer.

Here the CDR3 reads CASSPGTGDYEQYF. In DNA, the CDR3 is TGTGCCAGCAGCCCTGGGACAGGGGACTACGAGCAGTACTTC. V gene TRBV11-2 combines with J gene TRBJ2-7; 10 nucleotides match TRBD1. The CDR3 is 14 amino acids. V shed 5 bases, J shed 3 bases, and the junction held 4 bases outside the gene matches. Germline V lookup: CDR1 SGHAT, CDR2 FQNNGV.

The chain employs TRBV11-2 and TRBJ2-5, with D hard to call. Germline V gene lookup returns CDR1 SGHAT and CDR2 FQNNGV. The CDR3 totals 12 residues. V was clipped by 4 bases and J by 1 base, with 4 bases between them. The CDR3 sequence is CASSYAQETQYF. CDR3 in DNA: TGTGCCAGCAGCTACGCCCAAGAGACCCAGTACTTC.

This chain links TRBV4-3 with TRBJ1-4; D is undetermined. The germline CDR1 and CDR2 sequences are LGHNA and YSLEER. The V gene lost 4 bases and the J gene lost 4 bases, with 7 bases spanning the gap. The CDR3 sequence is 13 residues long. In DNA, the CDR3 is TGCGCCAGCAGCCCCCGGGGTAATGAAAAACTGTTTTTT. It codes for CASSPRGNEKLFF.